A single sample is the source of the 30 T cell receptor beta chains below, sequenced in a study of neurological immune-mediated disorders. From the 5' RACE reads, TCRdb called clonotypes with MiXCR, one entry per CDR3 protein. The sample has fewer than 55,000 distinct CDR3 sequences; about 6% are singletons. The specimen sequenced was CD4+ T cells from blood. Every receptor here comes from a woman aged 35 to 49 in good health.

This clonotype was counted only a few times. Given a much more abundant clone one base away, this may be a read error. V gene TRBV29-1 combines with J gene TRBJ2-7; D might be TRBD1 or TRBD2, each matching 5 bases. The V and J ends lost 7 bases and 7 bases respectively, with 20 bases between them. The CDR3 runs 13 residues. The germline V gene encodes CDR1 SQVTM and CDR2 ANQGSEA. DNA for the CDR3: TGCAGCGCCCCGGGGCCTGGACACGGGGAGCAGTACTTC. It specifies CSAPGPGHGEQYF.

The sample holds many counts of this clonotype. The rearrangement joins TRBV6-2 or TRBV6-3 to TRBJ2-7; 11 bases line up with TRBD1. From germline, CDR1 is MNHEY and CDR2 SVGEGT. The V gene end was trimmed by 5 bases and the J gene end by 3 bases; junction bases not matched to a gene: 3. The CDR3 spans 14 residues. The CDR3 DNA sequence: TGTGCCAGCAGTCGGACAGGGGGCTTCTACGAGCAGTACTTC. Translation: CASSRTGGFYEQYF.

There are many counts of this clonotype. The chain is built from TRBV3-1 and TRBJ2-3, with D uncertain. Germline CDR1 and CDR2: LGHDT and YNNKEL (reference sequence). This CDR3 is 18 amino acids long. Trimming stripped 2 bases from V and 4 bases from J, with 22 bases between. The CDR3: CASSQYQLLKRDPDTQYF. The DNA for the CDR3 is TGTGCCAGCAGCCAATATCAGCTATTAAAGAGAGATCCAGATACGCAGTATTTT.

This clonotype was counted many times. V gene TRBV20-1 combines with J gene TRBJ2-1; perhaps TRBD2 as D (6 bases). Trimming took off 3 bases at V and 7 bases at J, with 19 bases between the two ends. Germline V gene lookup returns CDR1 DFQATT and CDR2 SNEGSKA (reference sequence). This CDR3 spans 15 amino acids. CDR3 protein: CSASWGAGPANEQFF. The CDR3 DNA reads as TGCAGTGCTAGTTGGGGCGCGGGGCCCGCGAATGAGCAGTTCTTC.

This clonotype occurred many times. This sequence joins TRBV27 and TRBJ2-7, with TRBD2 matching 13 bases. V was clipped by 3 bases and J by 2 bases; unmatched bases: 1. Germline V lookup: CDR1 MNHEY, CDR2 SMNVEV (reference sequence). This CDR3 has 15 amino acids. CDR3 sequence: CASSLGLAGTYEQYF. CDR3 DNA: TGTGCCAGCAGTTTGGGACTAGCGGGAACCTACGAGCAGTACTTC.

This clonotype occurred many times. The genes are TRBV6-2 or TRBV6-3 and TRBJ1-5; D is undetermined. The CDR3 length is 13 residues. Germline V gives CDR1 MNHEY, CDR2 SVGEGT. V lost 0 bases and J lost 7, with 7 bases in between. CDR3 residues: CASSYSSRQPQHF. In DNA form, the CDR3 reads TGTGCCAGCAGTTACTCGAGTCGGCAGCCCCAGCATTTT.

This clonotype was recorded many times. This chain connects TRBV28 to TRBJ2-6; D gene uncertain. Trimming took 4 bases from V and 0 from J, leaving 10 bases between them. Germline assignment: CDR1 MDHEN and CDR2 SYDVKM. The CDR3 runs to 16 residues. The CDR3 reads CASSSVGVSGANVLTF. As DNA, the CDR3 is TGTGCCAGCAGTTCAGTAGGCGTCTCTGGGGCCAACGTCCTGACTTTC.

This clonotype was seen repeatedly, ten times or more. V gene TRBV20-1 combines with J gene TRBJ2-7; D possibly corresponds to TRBD2 (6 bases). Looked up from germline, CDR1 is DFQATT and CDR2 is SNEGSKA (reference sequence). This CDR3 has 12 residues. V lost 0 bases, J lost 7 bases, and 10 bases lay in between. Written as DNA, the CDR3 is TGCAGTGCTAGAGATGCGGGGAAAGAGCAGTACTTC. Translated, it gives CSARDAGKEQYF.

This clonotype has at least ten counts. The J gene is TRBJ1-2, the V gene TRBV9; D remains ambiguous. V lost 1 base and J 3 bases, leaving 10 bases between the germline ends. The CDR3 length is 14 residues. Germline CDR1 reads SGDLS; CDR2 reads YYNGEE. For the CDR3, the DNA is TGTGCCAGCAGCGTACTTGTTGGTGACTATGGCTACACCTTC. This codes for CASSVLVGDYGYTF.

This clonotype was observed many times. The V and J genes are TRBV27 and TRBJ2-1; 10 nucleotides line up with TRBD2. CDR3 size: 17 residues. The J segment lost 9 bases and the V segment lost 3 bases, leaving 14 bases of the junction unmatched. Germline V gene lookup returns CDR1 MNHEY and CDR2 SMNVEV (reference sequence). The CDR3: CASSFLTGRRTSGEQFF. DNA of the CDR3: TGTGCCAGCAGTTTTTTGACAGGACGCCGGACTAGCGGTGAGCAGTTCTTC.

This clonotype was detected many times. The chain joins TRBV5-1 to TRBJ2-7; no firm D call. The CDR3 consists of 14 residues. Trimming took 2 bases from V and 2 from J, leaving 11 bases between them. Germline V CDR1 and CDR2: SGHRS, YFSETQ. CDR3 coding DNA: TGCGCCAGCAGCTTCAACCTGAGTCCCTACGAGCAGTACTTC. Translating it yields CASSFNLSPYEQYF.

This clonotype was counted many times. The rearrangement joins TRBV20-1 to TRBJ2-1; TRBD2 matches 13 bases. CDR1 is DFQATT and CDR2 is SNEGSKA in the germline V gene (reference sequence). The CDR3 length is 17 residues. V lost 6 bases to trimming and J lost 4 bases; unmatched junction nucleotides: 12. The DNA of the CDR3 is TGCAGTGCCAATGGACTAGCGGGAGATCGGGTTTACAATGAGCAGTTCTTC. Protein sequence: CSANGLAGDRVYNEQFF.

In this sample, this clonotype turned up many times. V is TRBV5-1 and J is TRBJ2-3; 10 bases agree with TRBD2. V lost 5 bases and J lost 5; bases outside the gene matches: 5. The CDR3 runs 14 residues. Per the germline V gene, CDR1 is SGHRS and CDR2 is YFSETQ. In DNA form, the CDR3 reads TGCGCCAGCAGGCTAGCGGGAGTTATAGATACGCAGTATTTT. Protein sequence: CASRLAGVIDTQYF.

This clonotype was seen at least ten times. The chain employs TRBV19 and TRBJ1-1, with TRBD1 as a possible D gene (6 bases). The germline CDR1 and CDR2 sequences are LNHDA and SQIVND (reference sequence). The CDR3 runs 13 residues. The V end was cut by 4 bases, the J end by 10 bases, with 16 bases between. CDR3 sequence: CASSTRDNPRAFF. CDR3 sequence (DNA): TGTGCCAGTAGTACCAGGGACAACCCCCGAGCTTTCTTT.

This clonotype has ten or more counts. The chain uses TRBV28 and TRBJ2-1; D unclear. Trimming removed 5 bases at V and 6 bases at J, with 14 bases between. CDR1 is MDHEN and CDR2 is SYDVKM in the germline V gene. There are 14 residues in the CDR3. In DNA, the CDR3 is TGTGCCAGCAGTAACAAACTCCGGGCCAATGAGCAGTTCTTC. Amino acid sequence: CASSNKLRANEQFF.

This clonotype was recorded a few times. One base away lies a much larger clone, so this may be a sequencing read error. J is TRBJ2-2 and V is TRBV20-1; 7 nucleotides agree with TRBD2. Germline V gives CDR1 DFQATT, CDR2 SNEGSKA (reference sequence). Germline trimming cut 8 bases from V and 3 bases from J; bases unmatched to any gene: 9. The CDR3 loop spans 14 amino acids. CDR3 loop: CSTQPLADTGELFF. The DNA for the CDR3 is TGCAGTACTCAGCCTCTAGCGGACACCGGGGAGCTGTTTTTT.

This clonotype has a count of ten or more. V gene TRBV13 combines with J gene TRBJ2-1, with 9 positions matching TRBD2. Trimming at V came to 3 bases and at J to 3 bases, leaving 3 bases not matched to a gene. This CDR3 contains 15 residues. In germline, CDR1 is PRHDT, CDR2 FYEKMQ (reference sequence). CDR3 bases: TGTGCCAGCAGCTTCGAGACTAGCGGCTACAATGAGCAGTTCTTC. It encodes CASSFETSGYNEQFF. Using reference TRBV13 and TRBJ2-1 for the parts outside the CDR3, the full variable domain is AAGVIQSPRHLIKEKRETATLKCYPIPRHDTVYWYQQGPGQDPQFLISFYEKMQSDKGSIPDRFSAQQFSDYHSELNMSSLELGDSALYFCASSFETSGYNEQFFGPGTRLTVL.

This clonotype was detected ten times or more. The chain's CDR3 is CAWTGGTDTQYF. The CDR3 bases are TGTGCCTGGACAGGGGGCACAGATACGCAGTATTTT. This chain connects TRBV30 to TRBJ2-3; maybe TRBD1 (6 bases). Germline V gene lookup returns CDR1 GTSNPN and CDR2 SVGIG (reference sequence). V was clipped by 4 bases and J by 1 base, with 6 bases between them. This CDR3 region has 12 residues.

This clonotype appeared many times. The chain has TRBV3-1 and TRBJ2-7, with 8 bases aligning to TRBD2. The germline CDR1 and CDR2 sequences are LGHDT and YNNKEL (reference sequence). V shed 6 bases and J 5 bases; nucleotides not matched to a gene: 9. The CDR3 totals 14 residues. CDR3 sequence: CASRSSGAVHEQYF. The DNA for the CDR3 is TGTGCCAGCAGAAGTAGCGGGGCGGTCCACGAGCAGTACTTC.

As concerns this clonotype: A read error is likely, as this CDR3 ends without the conserved phenylalanine or tryptophan. This chain uses TRBV5-1 with TRBJ2-5; no clear D gene. The CDR3 is 16 residues long. Germline V gene lookup returns CDR1 SGHRS and CDR2 YFSETQ. This chain's CDR3 is CASSLVLRTSQETQYL. The CDR3 DNA is TGCGCCAGCAGCTTGGTCCTCAGAACATCCCAAGAGACACAGTACTTA.

This clonotype was detected many times. The V gene is TRBV29-1, the J gene TRBJ1-2; 9 bases align to TRBD1. J lost 4 bases, V lost 2 bases, and 5 bases had no gene match. Germline CDR1 and CDR2: SQVTM and ANQGSEA. The CDR3 is made up of 14 amino acids. The CDR3: CSVETGGVGYGYTF. In DNA, the CDR3 is TGCAGCGTTGAAACAGGGGGCGTAGGCTATGGCTACACCTTC.

The rearrangement joins TRBV6-2 or TRBV6-3 to TRBJ2-2; D not certain. Germline CDR1 and CDR2: MNHEY and SVGEGT. This CDR3 is built from 18 residues. The ends were cut back, 10 bases at V and 1 base at J, with 25 bases in the middle. The CDR3 loop is CATEVGKATSLNTGELFF. The DNA for the CDR3 is TGTGCCACCGAGGTGGGAAAGGCGACCAGCTTGAACACCGGGGAGCTGTTTTTT.

This clonotype was counted many times. This chain joins TRBV4-2 and TRBJ2-1; D not resolved. Looked up from germline, CDR1 is LGHNA and CDR2 is YNFKEQ. The CDR3 sequence is 14 residues long. Trimming stripped 4 bases from V and 7 bases from J, with 14 bases between. CDR3 coding DNA: TGTGCCAGCAGCCTTAGCCCCCGCAATAATGAGCAGTTCTTC. This gives the protein CASSLSPRNNEQFF.

This clonotype occurred many times. The chain uses TRBV10-2 and TRBJ2-7; perhaps TRBD2 as D (6 bases). Germline CDR1 reads WSHSY; CDR2 reads SAAADI. This CDR3 region has 14 residues. The ends were cut back, 4 bases at V and 3 bases at J, with 13 bases in the middle. In DNA, the CDR3 is TGCGCCAGCAGTGGTGAGACTAGTATCTACGAGCAGTACTTC. Residues: CASSGETSIYEQYF.

Ten or more counts support this clonotype. One end of the junction does not line up with germline, which may come from a read error. The genes are TRBV5-1 and TRBJ2-3; D possibly corresponds to TRBD2 (6 bases). The CDR3 length is 13 residues. Per germline, CDR1 SGHRS and CDR2 YFSETQ. The DNA for the CDR3 is TGTGCCAGCAGCTTAGAGCGGGCCGATACGCAGTATTTT. Residues: CASSLERADTQYF.

With regard to this clonotype: Since a much larger clone is just one base distant, this may be a read error. The CDR3 does not close with the conserved phenylalanine or tryptophan, likely indicating a read error. This chain joins TRBV30 and TRBJ1-1; tentative D call: TRBD1 (5 bases). CDR3 length: 14 amino acids. The germline V and J ends were trimmed by 4 bases and 5 bases, with 17 bases remaining between them. The germline V gene encodes CDR1 GTSNPN and CDR2 SVGIG (reference sequence). The CDR3 DNA follows: TGTGCCTGGATGGCCGCGGGGGTTGAGACTGAAGCTTTCTGT. Encoded protein: CAWMAAGVETEAFC.

This clonotype has ten or more counts. This chain joins TRBV7-2 and TRBJ2-1; D may be TRBD2 (5 bases). CDR3 size: 15 residues. V was trimmed by 0 bases and J by 4 bases, leaving 10 bases between them. From germline, CDR1 is SGHTA and CDR2 FQGNSA. CDR3 protein: CASSLAGSEYNEQFF. In DNA, the CDR3 is TGTGCCAGCAGCTTAGCCGGTAGCGAGTACAATGAGCAGTTCTTC. Together with reference TRBV7-2 and TRBJ2-1, the CDR3 gives the full variable domain: GAGVSQSPSNKVTEKGKDVELRCDPISGHTALYWYRQSLGQGLEFLIYFQGNSAPDKSGLPSDRFSAERTGGSVSTLTIQRTQQEDSAVYLCASSLAGSEYNEQFFGPGTRLTVL.

This clonotype was detected many times. The rearrangement links TRBV7-9 to TRBJ2-1, with TRBD2 matching over 11 bases. Trimming cost V 3 bases and J 8 bases; bases outside gene matches: 12. The CDR3 sequence is 17 residues long. Looked up from germline, CDR1 is SEHNR and CDR2 is FQNEAQ (reference sequence). The CDR3 spells CASSFLAGGFLSDEQFF. DNA for the CDR3: TGTGCCAGCAGCTTTTTAGCGGGAGGGTTTCTCTCGGATGAGCAGTTCTTC. The full variable domain, in which reference TRBV7-9 and TRBJ2-1 provide the parts outside the CDR3, is DTGVSQNPRHKITKRGQNVTFRCDPISEHNRLYWYRQTLGQGPEFLTYFQNEAQLEKSRLLSDRFSAERPKGSFSTLEIQRTEQGDSAMYLCASSFLAGGFLSDEQFFGPGTRLTVL.

This clonotype was detected many times. V and J are TRBV5-1 and TRBJ2-1; 11 bases line up with TRBD2. The germline CDR1 and CDR2 sequences are SGHRS and YFSETQ. V shed 4 bases, J shed 4 bases, and the junction held 7 bases outside the gene matches. The CDR3 length is 16 residues. This CDR3 is CASSLALAGGYNEQFF. The DNA for the CDR3 is TGCGCCAGCAGCCTGGCCCTAGCGGGAGGTTACAATGAGCAGTTCTTC.

This clonotype has at least ten counts. The V gene is TRBV7-3, the J gene TRBJ2-1; 7 bases are a match to TRBD2. The CDR3 sequence is 13 residues long. V was clipped by 5 bases and J by 7 bases; unmatched bases: 5. The germline V gene encodes CDR1 SGHTA and CDR2 FQGTGA. The CDR3 here is CASSPRGSNEQFF. The CDR3 nucleotides read TGTGCCAGCAGCCCTCGCGGGAGTAATGAGCAGTTCTTC.